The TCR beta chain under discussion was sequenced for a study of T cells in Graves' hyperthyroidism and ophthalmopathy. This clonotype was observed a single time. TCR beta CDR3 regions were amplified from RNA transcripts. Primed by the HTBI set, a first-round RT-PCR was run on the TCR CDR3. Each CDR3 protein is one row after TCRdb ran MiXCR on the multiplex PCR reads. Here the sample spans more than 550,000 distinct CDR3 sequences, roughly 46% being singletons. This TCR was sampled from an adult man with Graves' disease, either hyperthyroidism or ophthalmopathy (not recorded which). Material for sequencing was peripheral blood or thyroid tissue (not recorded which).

In DNA form, the CDR3 reads TGTGCCATCAGTGTGGCTAACACTGAAGAGACCCAGTACTTC. This translates into CAISVANTEETQYF. The chain uses TRBV10-3 and TRBJ2-5; D call uncertain. V was clipped by 4 bases and J by 3 bases, with 12 bases between them. This CDR3 has 14 residues. Germline CDR1 ENHRY, CDR2 SYGVKD.